One sample yielded the 17 T cell receptor beta chains listed below, sequenced in a study of cytomegalovirus exposure and HLA in healthy donors (dated by TCRdb to about 2017). The receptor library was made with the immunoSEQ multiplex PCR assay. For the multiplex PCR, a mixture combining 60 forward primers for TCR Vbeta segments and 13 reverse primers for TCR Jbeta segments was used. TCRdb took this table from immuneACCESS and kept in-frame rearrangements with V and J called. Such tables lack part of the clones; where checked against another copy, unresolved V genes explain under half of the gap, and the rest is unexplained. For this sample there are about 150,000 clones; more than 65% appear just once. The ten biggest clones cover around 6.6% of the sample. Sequencing input: PBMCs. These receptors originate from a man aged 45-65 years in good health and CMV-seropositive.

V is TRBV4-1 and J is TRBJ2-3; 10 nucleotides agree with TRBD2. The CDR3 extends over 17 amino acids. Trimming removed 3 bases from V and 4 bases from J; junction bases left unmatched: 10. Germline-derived CDR1 and CDR2 are MGHRA and YSYEKL. The chain's CDR3 is CASSHRLAGAAADTQYF. CDR3 bases: TGCGCCAGCAGCCACCGCCTAGCGGGAGCGGCAGCAGATACGCAGTATTTT.

The V and J genes are TRBV6-6 and TRBJ2-5; possible D gene TRBD1, 6 bases. Per germline, CDR1 MNHNY and CDR2 SVGAGI (reference sequence). Trimming shortened V by 6 bases and J by 2 bases, and 19 bases separated the two germline ends. The CDR3 is 16 residues long. In DNA form, the CDR3 reads TGTGCCAGCAGCCTATCCGGACAGAGGCCACAAGAGACCCAGTACTTC. This encodes CASSLSGQRPQETQYF.

Here the CDR3 reads CASSLEAGGRHEQYF. CDR3 sequence (DNA): TGCGCCAGCAGCTTGGAAGCGGGGGGCAGGCACGAGCAGTACTTC. This sequence joins TRBV5-1 and TRBJ2-7; 9 bases agree with TRBD2. J was trimmed by 5 bases and V by 0 bases; bases with no gene match: 6. The germline V gene has CDR1 SGHRS and CDR2 YFSETQ. CDR3 length equals 15 residues.

In this sample, this clone turned up a few times. The V and J genes are TRBV10-3 and TRBJ2-1, with 8 positions matching TRBD1. V trimming: 1 base; J trimming: 8 bases; junction bases outside the gene matches: 7. The CDR3 has 15 residues. CDR1 is ENHRY and CDR2 is SYGVKD in the germline V gene. CDR3 in amino acids: CAISEYGDRFYEQFF. CDR3 nucleotide sequence: TGTGCCATCAGTGAGTACGGGGACAGGTTCTATGAGCAGTTCTTC.

Only one count was recorded for this clone. The V and J genes are TRBV5-1 and TRBJ1-1; 10 positions agree with TRBD1. In germline, CDR1 is SGHRS, CDR2 YFSETQ. This CDR3 contains 15 residues. J gave up 6 bases and V 4 bases, and 9 bases lay outside the gene matches. The CDR3 loop reads CASSTWTGGSAEAFF. Written as DNA, the CDR3 is TGCGCCAGCAGCACCTGGACAGGGGGAAGTGCTGAAGCTTTCTTT.

This clone was observed a handful of times. The rearrangement links TRBV6-1 to TRBJ1-2; possible D gene TRBD1, 5 bases. The length of the CDR3 is 14 residues. Germline CDR1 is MNHNS and CDR2 is SASEGT. The V and J ends lost 7 bases and 4 bases respectively, with 16 bases between them. The chain's CDR3 is CASIPSGGGYGYTF. In DNA form, the CDR3 reads TGTGCCAGCATTCCCTCGGGGGGGGGCTATGGCTACACCTTC.

This clone was found once. V is TRBV18 and J is TRBJ2-7; 14 nucleotides line up with TRBD2. Germline lookup yields CDR1 KGHSH and CDR2 LQKENI. The CDR3 loop spans 15 amino acids. The V and J ends lost 5 bases and 6 bases, in that order; junction bases with no gene match: 6. CDR3 sequence (DNA): TGTGCCAGCTCAAAGGGACTAGCGGGAGTTGGCGAGCAGTACGTC. This translates into CASSKGLAGVGEQYV.

The J gene is TRBJ2-3, the V gene TRBV29-1; D may be TRBD2 (5 bases). Per the germline V gene, CDR1 is SQVTM and CDR2 is ANQGSEA. Trimming shortened V by 5 bases and J by 5 bases, and 17 bases separated the two germline ends. This CDR3 has 14 amino acids. CDR3 protein: CSVRAAVGGDTQYF. The DNA for the CDR3 is TGCAGCGTTAGGGCAGCGGTCGGAGGAGATACGCAGTATTTT.

The chain carries TRBV10-3 and TRBJ1-2; TRBD1 aligns across 9 bases. The V gene's germline CDR1 is ENHRY and CDR2 SYGVKD. The CDR3 has 16 amino acids. V was pared by 3 bases and J by 6 bases, with 11 bases of the junction left unmatched. CDR3 sequence reads: CAISDRGVTGGHGYTF. The CDR3 DNA reads TGTGCCATCAGTGATAGGGGAGTGACAGGGGGTCATGGCTACACCTTC.

The V call is TRBV5-4, the J call TRBJ2-3; D unresolved. The CDR3 spans 14 residues. V was clipped by 5 bases and J by 2 bases, with 12 bases between them. Germline CDR1 and CDR2: SGHNT and YYREEE (reference sequence). As DNA, the CDR3 is TGTGCCAGCAGGGCTTCTTTGCACACAGATACGCAGTATTTT. Its translation: CASRASLHTDTQYF.

This chain links TRBV2 with TRBJ2-1; TRBD2 matches 8 bases. CDR1 and CDR2 from the germline V gene are SNHLY and FYNNEI. The CDR3 totals 16 residues. After removal of 0 bases from V and 2 bases from J, the junction contained 3 bases not matched to a gene. The CDR3 nucleotides read TGTGCCAGCAGTGAAGCGCCAGCGGGGGCCTACAATGAGCAGTTCTTC. This codes for CASSEAPAGAYNEQFF.

The chain joins TRBV5-1 to TRBJ2-7; 12 bases are a match to TRBD2. Germline V CDR1 and CDR2: SGHRS, YFSETQ. CDR3 length: 13 residues. V lost 3 bases to trimming and J lost 9 bases; unmatched junction nucleotides: 4. The CDR3 nucleotides are TGCGCCAGCAGCTCCTCGGGACTAGCGGGGCAGTACTTC. Protein sequence: CASSSSGLAGQYF.

V and J are TRBV6-5 and TRBJ1-5; D remains ambiguous. V was pared by 2 bases and J by 2 bases, with 7 bases between. The CDR3 runs 14 residues. Germline V gene sequence: CDR1 MNHEY, CDR2 SVGAGI. CDR3 amino acids: CASSYGRGNQPQHF. CDR3 DNA: TGTGCCAGCAGTTACGGGAGGGGCAATCAGCCCCAGCATTTT.

The chain recombines TRBV29-1 with TRBJ2-1; 9 bases line up with TRBD2. V shed 5 bases and J 2 bases; nucleotides not matched to a gene: 4. Looked up from germline, CDR1 is SQVTM and CDR2 is ANQGSEA. The CDR3 covers 14 residues. The DNA of the CDR3 is TGCAGCGTTCGGGTAGCGGGGGCCTACAATGAGCAGTTCTTC. Protein sequence: CSVRVAGAYNEQFF.

The chain links TRBV28 to TRBJ1-5; 7 bases line up with TRBD1. This CDR3 comprises 12 residues. Germline V gene sequence: CDR1 MDHEN, CDR2 SYDVKM. After removal of 10 bases from V and 1 base from J, the junction contained 1 base not matched to a gene. CDR3 sequence: CATGGSNQPQHF. The CDR3 bases are TGTGCCACAGGGGGGAGCAATCAGCCCCAGCATTTT.

The chain links TRBV7-2 to TRBJ2-3; 8 bases are a match to TRBD2. Unmatched junction bases numbered 5, after V lost 4 bases and J lost 2 bases. Germline values: CDR1 SGHTA, CDR2 FQGNSA. This CDR3 region has 15 residues. CDR3 DNA: TGTGCCAGCAGCTGGGTAGCGGGGATCACAGATACGCAGTATTTT. It encodes CASSWVAGITDTQYF.

The J gene is TRBJ2-7, the V gene TRBV5-1; possible D gene TRBD2, 6 bases. The length of the CDR3 is 13 residues. The V gene lost 4 bases and the J gene lost 2 bases, with 10 bases spanning the gap. CDR1 and CDR2 from the germline V gene are SGHRS and YFSETQ. The CDR3 DNA reads as TGCGCCAGCAGCCCGGAGGGAACCTACGAGCAGTACTTC. Translation: CASSPEGTYEQYF.